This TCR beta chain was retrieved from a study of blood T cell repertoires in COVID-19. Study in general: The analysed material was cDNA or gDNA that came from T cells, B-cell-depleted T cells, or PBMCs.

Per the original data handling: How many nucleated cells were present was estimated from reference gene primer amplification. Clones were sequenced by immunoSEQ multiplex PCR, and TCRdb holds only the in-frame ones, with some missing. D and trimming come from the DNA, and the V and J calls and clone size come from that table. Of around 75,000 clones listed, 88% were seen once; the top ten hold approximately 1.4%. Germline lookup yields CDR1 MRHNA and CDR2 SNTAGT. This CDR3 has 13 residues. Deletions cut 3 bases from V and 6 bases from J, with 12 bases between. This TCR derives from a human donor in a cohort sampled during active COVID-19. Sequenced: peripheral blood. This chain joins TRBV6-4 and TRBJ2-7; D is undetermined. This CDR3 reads CASSESPASEQYF. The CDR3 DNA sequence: TGTGCCAGCAGTGAGTCTCCGGCTAGCGAGCAGTACTTC.